This T cell receptor (beta chain) is drawn from a study of shared clonotypes between healthy human individuals. Study context: Each donor contributed plates that comprised three CD4 naive, three CD4 memory, two CD8 naive and one CD8 memory. Study findings and constraints: Donor scarcity curtailed the genetic and exposure-history diversity represented herein. Sorted-subset sequencing, rarefaction showed, was incomplete despite large depth.

As regards this clone: What it binds is not known.

Healthy and HIV-negative, the adult donors had no recent acute infections or vaccinations. TCRdb keeps only in-frame clones here, not all; method: immunoSEQ multiplex PCR. The table records approximately 2,300,000 clones, about 90% of them present only once. Trimming shortened V by 0 bases and J by 0 bases, and 9 bases separated the two germline ends. This CDR3 comprises 16 residues. CDR1 is MNHEY and CDR2 is SMNVEV in the germline V gene (reference sequence). Material: naive CD4+ T cells from PBMCs. The subset was: CD45RA+ positively selected. The TCR sequence derives from a man younger than 30 in good health. Some clones in this sample may be carry-over from other donors' samples. The chain combines TRBV27 with TRBJ2-4; a possible D gene is TRBD2 (5 bases). The CDR3 reads CASSLSRTGAKNIQYF. The CDR3 DNA is TGTGCCAGCAGTTTATCCCGGACTGGAGCCAAAAACATTCAGTACTTC.